One and the same sample provided the 22 T cell receptor beta chains below, sequenced in a study of CD8 T cells in ankylosing spondylitis. One entry per CDR3 protein results from TCRdb running MiXCR on the 5' RACE reads. The table shows around 150,000 distinct CDR3 sequences, with 15% to 20% occurring only once. The sample consisted of blood, either unsorted or a sorted T cell fraction (not recorded which). Receptors were obtained from a male donor with ankylosing spondylitis or in good health (not recorded which).

The CDR3 nucleotides read TGTGCCAGCAGCTTGGAGCGACTAGCCGTGCCCACAGATACGCAGTATTTT. Amino acids: CASSLERLAVPTDTQYF. The chain couples TRBV7-2 to TRBJ2-3, with TRBD2 identical over 7 bases. Trimming at V came to 3 bases and at J to 2 bases, leaving 11 bases not matched to a gene. CDR3 length: 17 amino acids. Germline V gene sequence: CDR1 SGHTA, CDR2 FQGNSA.

This clonotype was recorded once. Given a much more abundant clone one base away, this may be a read error. The rearrangement uses TRBV28 and TRBJ2-7, with a weak D call TRBD2 (5 bases). CDR1 is MDHEN, CDR2 SYDVKM, per germline. This CDR3 is 14 amino acids long. V was trimmed by 6 bases and J by 1 base, leaving 13 bases between them. The DNA for the CDR3 is TGTGCCAGCAGCCCTAGCCAGGCATCCTACGAGCAGTACTTC. Protein product: CASSPSQASYEQYF.

The sample holds many counts of this clonotype. The chain links TRBV7-2 to TRBJ1-6; 8 nucleotides line up with TRBD1. Germline V CDR1 and CDR2: SGHTA, FQGNSA. V was pared by 5 bases and J by 7 bases, with 7 bases of the junction left unmatched. This CDR3 is built from 15 residues. The CDR3 here is CASSPGTGGNSPLHF. The CDR3, as DNA: TGTGCCAGCAGCCCCGGGACAGGAGGAAATTCACCCCTCCACTTT.

This clonotype was seen only a few times. The junction departs from the called germline gene at one end, perhaps through a read error. This chain uses TRBV6-1 with TRBJ1-2; D remains unclear. Per the germline V gene, CDR1 is MNHNS and CDR2 is SASEGT. The CDR3 consists of 15 residues. The CDR3, as DNA: TGTGTCAGCAGTCCCCCGACGGAGCGGTCGAAAGGCTACACCTTC. Translated, it gives CVSSPPTERSKGYTF.

This clonotype was counted a few times. V usage is TRBV4-1 and J usage is TRBJ2-1; 12 bases match TRBD2. The CDR3 extends over 16 amino acids. Germline trimming cut 4 bases from V and 6 bases from J; bases unmatched to any gene: 7. Germline assignment: CDR1 MGHRA and CDR2 YSYEKL. The CDR3 DNA follows: TGCGCCAGCAGCCCTAGTACTAGCGGGAGGACCAATGAGCAGTTCTTC. This sequence encodes CASSPSTSGRTNEQFF.

This clonotype occurred a few times. The chain recombines TRBV27 with TRBJ1-4, with TRBD1 as a possible D gene (6 bases). This CDR3 comprises 15 residues. V dropped 0 bases and J dropped 6 bases, with 11 bases sitting between them. Germline V gene lookup returns CDR1 MNHEY and CDR2 SMNVEV (reference sequence). CDR3 protein: CASSLSWAGDEKLFF. CDR3 nucleotides: TGTGCCAGCAGTTTATCGTGGGCAGGGGATGAAAAACTGTTTTTT. Together with reference TRBV27 and TRBJ1-4, the CDR3 gives the full variable domain: EAQVTQNPRYLITVTGKKLTVTCSQNMNHEYMSWYRQDPGLGLRQIYYSMNVEVTDKGDVPEGYKVSRKEKRNFPLILESPSPNQTSLYFCASSLSWAGDEKLFFGSGTQLSVL.

The V call is TRBV29-1, the J call TRBJ2-7, with TRBD1 as a possible D gene (6 bases). CDR3 length equals 13 residues. Between the trimmed V and J ends, which lost 4 bases and 5 bases, there was a span of 15 bases. Looked up from germline, CDR1 is SQVTM and CDR2 is ANQGSEA. This CDR3 reads CSVGQVMFNEQYF. CDR3 DNA sequence: TGCAGCGTTGGACAGGTCATGTTTAACGAGCAGTACTTC.

This clonotype came up a few times. The chain combines TRBV29-1 with TRBJ2-7, with D perhaps TRBD1 or TRBD2 (5 bases each). Germline values: CDR1 SQVTM, CDR2 ANQGSEA. The V gene lost 3 bases and the J gene lost 4 bases, with 10 bases spanning the gap. The CDR3 is 12 residues long. CDR3 bases: TGCAGCGTTGACCGGGACGGTTACGAGCAGTACTTC. Translation gives CSVDRDGYEQYF.

This clonotype has ten or more counts. The chain joins TRBV24-1 to TRBJ2-3; 11 bases match TRBD2. Germline V lookup: CDR1 KGHDR, CDR2 SFDVKD. J lost 3 bases, V lost 3 bases, and 4 bases had no gene match. The CDR3 is 16 residues long. For the CDR3, the DNA is TGTGCCACCAGTGATGCATCTAGCGGGAGGACAGATACGCAGTATTTT. The encoded protein is CATSDASSGRTDTQYF.

This clonotype was counted a few times. The chain couples TRBV3-1 to TRBJ2-7; D remains unclear. V gave up 1 base and J gave up 0 bases, with 7 bases separating them. Germline V gene data show CDR1 as LGHDT and CDR2 as YNNKEL (reference sequence). The CDR3 loop spans 14 amino acids. The CDR3 sequence: CASSQVRSSYEQYF. As DNA, the CDR3 is TGTGCCAGCAGCCAAGTACGCTCCTCCTACGAGCAGTACTTC.

The CDR3: CSARVVSSFSNQPQHF. As DNA, the CDR3 is TGCAGTGCTAGAGTAGTTTCCAGTTTTAGCAATCAGCCCCAGCATTTT. The chain recombines TRBV20-1 with TRBJ1-5; D is undetermined. The CDR3 contains 16 residues. The germline V gene encodes CDR1 DFQATT and CDR2 SNEGSKA (reference sequence). Trimming left V 1 base short and J 0 bases short, with 13 bases between.

The chain combines TRBV27 with TRBJ2-2, with 7 nucleotides matching TRBD1. The V segment lost 6 bases and the J segment 7 bases; nucleotides outside the gene matches: 11. Germline V CDR1 and CDR2: MNHEY, SMNVEV (reference sequence). The CDR3 spans 15 residues. CDR3 in DNA: TGTGCCAGCAGCCCGGACAGGTCAAGGGGCGGGGAGCTGTTTTTT. It codes for CASSPDRSRGGELFF.

This clonotype was picked up many times. The V gene is TRBV12-3 or TRBV12-4, the J gene TRBJ1-1; D not resolved. This CDR3 has 13 amino acids. V was clipped by 3 bases and J by 1 base, with 6 bases between them. CDR3 DNA sequence: TGTGCCAGCAGTTTCCAACGGAACACTGAAGCTTTCTTT. Translation gives CASSFQRNTEAFF.

This clonotype was seen a handful of times. This chain joins TRBV5-1 and TRBJ1-1, with D uncertain. V lost 7 bases, J lost 1 base, and 14 bases lay in between. CDR1 is SGHRS, CDR2 YFSETQ, per germline. The CDR3 runs to 14 residues. Here the CDR3 DNA reads TGCGCCAGCGCCATCTTGCCTCCGAACACTGAAGCTTTCTTT. This codes for CASAILPPNTEAFF.

The J gene is TRBJ2-7, the V gene TRBV10-2; 7 bases are shared with TRBD1. The germline V gene encodes CDR1 WSHSY and CDR2 SAAADI. The CDR3 is made up of 16 amino acids. The V gene end was trimmed by 1 base and the J gene end by 0 bases; junction bases not matched to a gene: 6. The chain's CDR3 is CASSELTGASSYEQYF. The DNA for the CDR3 is TGCGCCAGCAGTGAGTTAACAGGGGCTAGCTCCTACGAGCAGTACTTC.

The chain joins TRBV18 to TRBJ2-2; D possibly uses TRBD1 or TRBD2 (6 bases each). Germline values: CDR1 KGHSH, CDR2 LQKENI. Trimming left V 6 bases short and J 3 bases short, with 11 bases between. The CDR3 covers 14 residues. The CDR3 sequence: CASSTGAYTGELFF. DNA for the CDR3: TGTGCCAGCTCCACGGGGGCCTACACCGGGGAGCTGTTTTTT. The full variable domain, with the rest looked up from reference TRBV18 and TRBJ2-2, is NAGVMQNPRHLVRRRGQEARLRCSPMKGHSHVYWYRQLPEEGLKFMVYLQKENIIDESGMPKERFSAEFPKEGPSILRIQQVVRGDSAAYFCASSTGAYTGELFFGEGSRLTVL.

The CDR3 sequence: CASSVGEPLHF. In nucleotides, the CDR3 is TGTGCCAGCAGTGTAGGGGAACCCCTCCACTTT. V and J are TRBV2 and TRBJ1-6; D possibly corresponds to TRBD1 (5 bases). In germline, CDR1 is SNHLY, CDR2 FYNNEI. The germline V and J ends were trimmed by 4 bases and 12 bases, with 7 bases remaining between them. CDR3 length equals 11 residues.

This clonotype was seen a few times. The chain uses TRBV20-1 and TRBJ2-7; tentatively, D is TRBD2 (6 bases). CDR3 length equals 17 residues. From germline, CDR1 is DFQATT and CDR2 SNEGSKA (reference sequence). The V gene lost 4 bases and the J gene lost 2 bases, with 24 bases spanning the gap. The CDR3 nucleotides read TGCAGTGCTACCCGGGGGATAGGGGCCCTTAGACCCTACGAGCAGTACTTC. Its protein is CSATRGIGALRPYEQYF.

The chain joins TRBV7-9 to TRBJ2-7; 10 bases line up with TRBD2. This CDR3 has 17 residues. V shed 2 bases, J shed 1 base, and the junction held 8 bases outside the gene matches. Germline-derived CDR1 and CDR2 are SEHNR and FQNEAQ (reference sequence). The CDR3 loop is CASSLPLAGEVSYEQYF. In DNA, the CDR3 is TGTGCCAGCAGCTTACCCCTAGCGGGAGAGGTTTCCTACGAGCAGTACTTC.

J is TRBJ2-1 and V is TRBV7-9; weak D call: TRBD2 (5 bases). Germline-derived CDR1 and CDR2 are SEHNR and FQNEAQ (reference sequence). V was pared by 5 bases and J by 4 bases, with 9 bases between. The CDR3 length is 13 residues. CDR3 in DNA: TGTGCCAGCAGCCCCGGGATTTACAATGAGCAGTTCTTC. Translating gives CASSPGIYNEQFF.

The chain links TRBV3-1 to TRBJ2-3; D is possibly TRBD1 (6 bases). The CDR3 covers 15 residues. The germline CDR1 and CDR2 sequences are LGHDT and YNNKEL (reference sequence). The V gene lost 11 bases and the J gene lost 1 base, with 19 bases spanning the gap. As DNA, the CDR3 is TGTGCCTGCACCCCCAGTGGACAGCGCACAGATACGCAGTATTTT. This codes for CACTPSGQRTDTQYF.

This clonotype has ten or more counts. The V call is TRBV3-1, the J call TRBJ2-7; 11 bases map to TRBD2. CDR1 and CDR2 from the germline V gene are LGHDT and YNNKEL (reference sequence). The CDR3 loop spans 14 amino acids. The V gene end was trimmed by 7 bases and the J gene end by 2 bases; junction bases not matched to a gene: 4. The CDR3 nucleotides read TGTGCCAGCACCAAGACTAGCGGGACCTACGAGCAGTACTTC. Translating it yields CASTKTSGTYEQYF.